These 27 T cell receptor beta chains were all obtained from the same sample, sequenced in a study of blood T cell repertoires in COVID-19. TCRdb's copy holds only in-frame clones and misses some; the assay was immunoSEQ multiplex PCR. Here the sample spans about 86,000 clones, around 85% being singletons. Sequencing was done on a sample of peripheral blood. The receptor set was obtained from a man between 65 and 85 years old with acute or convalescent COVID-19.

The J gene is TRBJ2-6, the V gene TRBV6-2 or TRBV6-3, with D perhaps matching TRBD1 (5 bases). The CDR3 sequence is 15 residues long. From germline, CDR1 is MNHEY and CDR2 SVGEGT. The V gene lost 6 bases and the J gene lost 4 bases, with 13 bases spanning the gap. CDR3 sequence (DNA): TGTGCCAGCAGCCAACAGGATCCCGGGGCCAACGTCCTGACTTTC. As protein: CASSQQDPGANVLTF.

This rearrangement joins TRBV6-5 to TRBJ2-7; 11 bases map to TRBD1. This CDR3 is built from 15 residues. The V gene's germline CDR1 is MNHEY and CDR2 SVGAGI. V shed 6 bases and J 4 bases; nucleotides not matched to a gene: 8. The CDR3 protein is CASSTGTGGFYEQYV. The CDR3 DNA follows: TGTGCCAGCAGCACCGGGACAGGGGGTTTTTACGAGCAGTACGTC.

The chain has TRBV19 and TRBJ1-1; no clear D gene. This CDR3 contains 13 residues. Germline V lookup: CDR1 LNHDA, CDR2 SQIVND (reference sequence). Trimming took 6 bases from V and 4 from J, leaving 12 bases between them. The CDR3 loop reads CASSLQPGTEAFF. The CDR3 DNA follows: TGTGCCAGTAGCTTACAACCGGGCACTGAAGCTTTCTTT.

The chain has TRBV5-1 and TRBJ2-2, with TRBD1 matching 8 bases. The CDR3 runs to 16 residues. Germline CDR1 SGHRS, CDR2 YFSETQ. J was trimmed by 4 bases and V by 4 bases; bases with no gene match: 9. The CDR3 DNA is TGCGCCAGCAGCCCTCGGACAGGGTTTACCACCGGGGAGCTGTTTTTT. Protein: CASSPRTGFTTGELFF.

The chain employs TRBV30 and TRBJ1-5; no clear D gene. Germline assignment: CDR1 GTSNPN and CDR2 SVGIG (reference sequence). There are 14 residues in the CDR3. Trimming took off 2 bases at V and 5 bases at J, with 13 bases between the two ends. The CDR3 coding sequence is TGTGCCTGGAGTCACAACAGTCGTTATCAGCCCCAGCATTTT. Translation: CAWSHNSRYQPQHF.

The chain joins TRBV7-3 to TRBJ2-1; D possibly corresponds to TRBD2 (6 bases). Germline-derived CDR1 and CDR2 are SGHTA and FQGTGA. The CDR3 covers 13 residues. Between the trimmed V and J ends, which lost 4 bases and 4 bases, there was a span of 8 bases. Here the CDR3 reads CASSSGLYNEQFF. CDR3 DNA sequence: TGTGCCAGCAGCTCGGGACTGTACAATGAGCAGTTCTTC.

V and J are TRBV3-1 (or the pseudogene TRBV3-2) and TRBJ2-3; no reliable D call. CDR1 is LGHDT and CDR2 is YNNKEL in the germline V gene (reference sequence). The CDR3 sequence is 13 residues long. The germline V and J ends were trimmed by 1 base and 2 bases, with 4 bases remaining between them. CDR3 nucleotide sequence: TGTGCCAGCAGCCAAGGGGCCACAGATACGCAGTATTTT. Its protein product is CASSQGATDTQYF.

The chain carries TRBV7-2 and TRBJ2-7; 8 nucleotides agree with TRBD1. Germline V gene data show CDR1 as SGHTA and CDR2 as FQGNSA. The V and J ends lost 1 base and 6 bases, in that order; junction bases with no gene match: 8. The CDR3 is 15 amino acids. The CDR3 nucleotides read TGTGCCAGCAGCTTAGGGCAGGGGGCGCATAGCGAGCAGTACTTC. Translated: CASSLGQGAHSEQYF.

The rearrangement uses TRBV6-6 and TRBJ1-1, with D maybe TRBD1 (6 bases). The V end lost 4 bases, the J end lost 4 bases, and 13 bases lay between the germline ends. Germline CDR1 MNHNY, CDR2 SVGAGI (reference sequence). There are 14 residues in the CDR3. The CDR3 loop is CASSFGGQVTEAFF. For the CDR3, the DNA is TGTGCCAGCAGTTTCGGGGGGCAGGTCACTGAAGCTTTCTTT.

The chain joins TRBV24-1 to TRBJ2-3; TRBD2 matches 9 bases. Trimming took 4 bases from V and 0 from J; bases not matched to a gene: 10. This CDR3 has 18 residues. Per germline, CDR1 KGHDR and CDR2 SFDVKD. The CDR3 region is CATSDLTSGGSSTDTQYF. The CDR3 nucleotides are TGTGCCACCAGTGACCTGACTAGCGGTGGCTCTAGCACAGATACGCAGTATTTT.

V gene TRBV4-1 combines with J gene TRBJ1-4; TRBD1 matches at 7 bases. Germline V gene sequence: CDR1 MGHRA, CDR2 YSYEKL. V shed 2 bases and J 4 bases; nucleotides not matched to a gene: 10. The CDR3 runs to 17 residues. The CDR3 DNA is TGCGCCAGCAGCCAATCCGCTTTAGGACAGGTTAATGAAAAACTGTTTTTT. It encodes CASSQSALGQVNEKLFF.

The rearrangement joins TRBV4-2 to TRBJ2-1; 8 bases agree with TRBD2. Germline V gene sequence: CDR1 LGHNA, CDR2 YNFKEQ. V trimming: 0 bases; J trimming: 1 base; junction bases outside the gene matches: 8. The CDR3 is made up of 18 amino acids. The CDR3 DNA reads TGTGCCAGCAGCCAAGATAGCAGCGGGGGCCAATCCTACAATGAGCAGTTCTTC. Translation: CASSQDSSGGQSYNEQFF.

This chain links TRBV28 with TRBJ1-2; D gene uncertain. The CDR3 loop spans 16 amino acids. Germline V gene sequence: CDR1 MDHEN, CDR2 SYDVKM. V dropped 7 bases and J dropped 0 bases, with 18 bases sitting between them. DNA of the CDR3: TGTGCCAGCACGAGGCTCTCTCTGGGAGCTAACTATGGCTACACCTTC. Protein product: CASTRLSLGANYGYTF.

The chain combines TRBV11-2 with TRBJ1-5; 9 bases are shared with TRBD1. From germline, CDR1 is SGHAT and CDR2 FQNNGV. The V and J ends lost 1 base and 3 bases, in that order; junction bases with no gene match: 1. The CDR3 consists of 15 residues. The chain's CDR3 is CASSLGQGDNQPQHF. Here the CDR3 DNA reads TGTGCCAGCAGCTTAGGACAGGGGGACAATCAGCCCCAGCATTTT.

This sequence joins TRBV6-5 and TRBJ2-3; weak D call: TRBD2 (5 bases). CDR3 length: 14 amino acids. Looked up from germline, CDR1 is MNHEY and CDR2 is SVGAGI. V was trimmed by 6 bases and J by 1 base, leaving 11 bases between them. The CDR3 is CASRATGGTDTQYF. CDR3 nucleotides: TGTGCCAGCAGGGCGACCGGGGGCACAGATACGCAGTATTTT.

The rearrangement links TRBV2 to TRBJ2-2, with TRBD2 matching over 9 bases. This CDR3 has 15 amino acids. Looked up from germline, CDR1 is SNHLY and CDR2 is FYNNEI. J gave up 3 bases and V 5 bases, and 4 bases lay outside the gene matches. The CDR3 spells CASSQRGADTGELFF. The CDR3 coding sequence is TGTGCCAGCAGTCAGCGGGGGGCCGACACCGGGGAGCTGTTTTTT.

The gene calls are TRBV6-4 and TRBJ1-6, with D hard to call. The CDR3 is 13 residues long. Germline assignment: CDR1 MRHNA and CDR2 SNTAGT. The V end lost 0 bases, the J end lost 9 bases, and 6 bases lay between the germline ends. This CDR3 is CASSDSLGSPLHF. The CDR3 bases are TGTGCCAGCAGTGACTCCCTAGGTTCACCCCTCCACTTT.

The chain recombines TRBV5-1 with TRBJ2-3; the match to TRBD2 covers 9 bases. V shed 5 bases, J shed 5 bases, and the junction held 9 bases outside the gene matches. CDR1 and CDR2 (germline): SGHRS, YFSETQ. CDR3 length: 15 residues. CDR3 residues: CASSSSGGSRDTQYF. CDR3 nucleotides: TGCGCCAGCAGTTCCAGCGGGGGGTCCCGAGATACGCAGTATTTT.

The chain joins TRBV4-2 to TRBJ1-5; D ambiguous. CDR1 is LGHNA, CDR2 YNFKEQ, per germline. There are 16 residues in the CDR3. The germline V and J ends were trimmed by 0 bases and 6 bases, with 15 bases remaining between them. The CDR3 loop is CASSQERAEAGQPQHF. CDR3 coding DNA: TGTGCCAGCAGCCAAGAGAGGGCTGAGGCGGGTCAGCCCCAGCATTTT.

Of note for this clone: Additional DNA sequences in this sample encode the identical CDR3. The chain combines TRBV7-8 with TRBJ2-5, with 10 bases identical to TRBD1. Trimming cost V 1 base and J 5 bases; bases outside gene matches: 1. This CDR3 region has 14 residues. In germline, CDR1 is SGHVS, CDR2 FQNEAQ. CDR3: CASSLVGQGETQYF. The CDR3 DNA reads TGTGCCAGCAGCTTAGTGGGACAGGGGGAGACCCAGTACTTC.

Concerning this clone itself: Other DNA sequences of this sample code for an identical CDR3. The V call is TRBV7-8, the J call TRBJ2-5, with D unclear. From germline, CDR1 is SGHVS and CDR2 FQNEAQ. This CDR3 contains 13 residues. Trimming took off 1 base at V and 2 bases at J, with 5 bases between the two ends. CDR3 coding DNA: TGTGCCAGCAGCTTAGGCCAGCAAGAGACCCAGTACTTC. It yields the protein CASSLGQQETQYF.

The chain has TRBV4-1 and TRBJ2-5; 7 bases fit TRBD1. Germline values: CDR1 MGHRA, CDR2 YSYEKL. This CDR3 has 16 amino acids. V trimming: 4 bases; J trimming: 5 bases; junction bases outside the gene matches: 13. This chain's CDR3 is CASSLTLQGRVETQYF. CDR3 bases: TGCGCCAGCAGCCTTACCTTACAGGGGAGAGTGGAGACCCAGTACTTC.

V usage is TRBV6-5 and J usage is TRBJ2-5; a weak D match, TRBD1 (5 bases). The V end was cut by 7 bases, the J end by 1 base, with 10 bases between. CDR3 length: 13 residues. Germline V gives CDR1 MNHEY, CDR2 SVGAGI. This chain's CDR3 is CASTRTSQETQYF. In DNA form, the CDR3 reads TGTGCCAGCACCCGGACAAGCCAAGAGACCCAGTACTTC.

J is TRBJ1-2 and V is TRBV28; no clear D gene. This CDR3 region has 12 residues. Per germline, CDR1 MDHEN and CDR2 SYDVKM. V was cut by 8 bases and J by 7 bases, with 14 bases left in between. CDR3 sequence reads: CASQTPPGGYTF. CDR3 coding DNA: TGTGCCAGCCAGACCCCCCCGGGTGGCTACACCTTC.

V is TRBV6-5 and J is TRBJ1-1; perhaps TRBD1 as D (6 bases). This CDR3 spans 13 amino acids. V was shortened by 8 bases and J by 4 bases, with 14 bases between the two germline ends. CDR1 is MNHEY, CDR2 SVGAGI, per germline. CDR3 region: CASGRGGGTEAFF. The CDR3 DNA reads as TGTGCCAGCGGAAGGGGAGGGGGCACTGAAGCTTTCTTT.

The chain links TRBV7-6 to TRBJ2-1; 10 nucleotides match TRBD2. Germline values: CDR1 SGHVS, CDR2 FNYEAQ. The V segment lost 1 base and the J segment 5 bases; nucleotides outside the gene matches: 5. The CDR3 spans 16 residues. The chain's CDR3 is CASSLVVAGGHNEQFF. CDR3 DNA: TGTGCCAGCAGCTTAGTAGTAGCGGGGGGCCACAATGAGCAGTTCTTC.

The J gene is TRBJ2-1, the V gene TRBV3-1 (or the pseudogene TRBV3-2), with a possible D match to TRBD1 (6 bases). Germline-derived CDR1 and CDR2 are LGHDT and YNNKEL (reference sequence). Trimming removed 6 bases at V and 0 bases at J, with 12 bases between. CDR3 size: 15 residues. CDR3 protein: CASRSGQSSYNEQFF. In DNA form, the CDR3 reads TGTGCCAGCAGAAGCGGACAGAGCTCCTACAATGAGCAGTTCTTC.